This T cell receptor (beta chain) was captured by sequencing in a study of blood T cell repertoires in COVID-19 (dated by TCRdb to 2019 to 2021). Concerning the study at large: Samples covering the acute and convalescent phases of COVID-19 were provided by collaborators in the United States, Italy and Spain. The material from the prospective study consisted of cDNA or gDNA derived from T cells, B-cell-depleted T cells, or PBMCs. Subjects who had been exposed to COVID-19, were actively infected with it, or had recovered from it provided the deeply sampled blood TCRbeta repertoires that made up the dataset. A freely available public database, intended as a resource for researchers studying the immune response to SARS-CoV-2, is where the repertoires were released. The samples were drawn from the first 160 participants of the ongoing ImmuneRACE study and from 950 to 1,500 subjects provided by 6 global collaborators. Nearly every sample came with metadata listing a de-identified subject ID, COVID-19 status, age in years and sex. Where available, HLA class I and class II types were obtained from metadata supplied by the sample provider rather than from assay-based typing. Overall results and qualifications from the work: Clinical and demographic metadata were provided uncurated, with the amount varying by source and participant.

TCRbeta CDR3 regions were amplified from genomic DNA by means of the immunoSEQ Assay, a bias-controlled multiplex PCR. As for the authors' bioinformatics: Nucleated cell counts per sample were estimated from amplification of reference gene primers within the assay. To quantify the absolute abundance of each unique TCRbeta CDR3 rearrangement, sequence reads were collapsed and filtered. For each sample, productive Simpson clonality was calculated as the square root of Simpson's diversity index across productive rearrangements. TCRdb took this table from immuneACCESS and kept in-frame rearrangements with V and J called. Such tables lack part of the clones; where checked against another copy, unresolved V genes explain under half of the gap, and the rest is unexplained. V and J calls and clone size are those listed in that table; D and trimming were worked out from the DNA. In this sample the table shows 350,000 or so clones, 80% to 90% of which occur a single time. Of the sample, over 9.5% falls within the top ten clones.

Regarding this clone: Its target antigen remains unknown. It has no much larger one-base neighbor in the sample; base qualities were not kept.

After removal of 3 bases from V and 6 bases from J, the junction retains 3 bases not matched to a gene. Reading from cysteine to phenylalanine, the CDR3 counts 14 amino acids. The read is trimmed to its CDR3 DNA, 42 bases read in frame from base 1. According to the germline V gene, CDR1 reads KGHDR and CDR2 reads SFDVKD. At one collaborating source in Seattle, patients were enrolled during active infection and were followed longitudinally through the course of disease. Collaborating institutions collected whole blood in K2EDTA tubes following their own protocols. For TCRbeta analysis, collaborators shipped samples as frozen whole blood, isolated PBMCs, or DNA extracted from either of those sample types.

The specimen sequenced was peripheral blood. The V gene is TRBV24-1 and the J gene is TRBJ2-1; a stretch of 8 junction bases matches TRBD2. The receptor's source is a woman aged 25 to 39 with COVID-19, enrolled during active disease. Here is the DNA: TGTGCCACCAGTGATCCGGGACTAGGCAATGAGCAGTTCTTC. Its protein product is CATSDPGLGNEQFF.